This T cell receptor (beta chain) is drawn from a study of shared clonotypes between healthy human individuals. CDR1 and CDR2 (germline): SGHAT, FQNNGV. The V gene end was trimmed by 6 bases and the J gene end by 2 bases; junction bases not matched to a gene: 5. The CDR3 spans 14 residues. Points from the study as a whole: Clonotypes which were not shared had lower generation probabilities than clonotypes that all four donors shared.

Profiling relied on immunoSEQ multiplex PCR, and the TCRdb table lists in-frame clones only, not all of them. The repertoire has hundreds of thousands of clones, roughly 70% of them found once; the top ten carry approximately 2%. Note on this clone: Its target is not known.

It was into CD45RA+ naive and CD45RA-negative memory subsets that the CD4+ cells were split. The sequencing sample was made of memory CD4+ T cells sorted from blood. Subset here: CD45RA-negative fraction. This TCR was sampled from a woman aged 30 to 39 in good health. The chain joins TRBV11-2 to TRBJ2-5; TRBD2 aligns across 8 bases. This chain's CDR3 is CASRAGDWQETQYF. The CDR3 DNA reads TGTGCCAGCAGAGCGGGAGATTGGCAAGAGACCCAGTACTTC.